This T cell receptor beta chain was captured in a study of cytomegalovirus exposure and HLA in healthy donors. Findings and limits, study-wide: Cytomegalovirus association was listed for approximately 160 TCR beta chains. The majority of TCR sequences were rare, yet some public TCRs appeared in many donors. Through in vitro validation, three CMV-associated chains were shown to be specific for CMV antigens.

These donors were members of the 120-subject validation cohort, a group separate from the approximately 670-subject first cohort. Method: immunoSEQ multiplex PCR; TCRdb's copy keeps in-frame clones and lacks some. In the table there are tens of thousands of clones, around 90% of which are singletons. A word on this clone: Its antigen is unknown.

This TCR derives from a young woman in good health and CMV-seropositive. Sequencing was performed on PBMCs.

The CDR3 region is CASSQGLTGELFF. Here the CDR3 DNA reads TGTGCCAGCTCACAGGGACTTACCGGGGAGCTGTTTTTT. The chain links TRBV18 to TRBJ2-2; TRBD2 is a possible D gene (6 bases). The CDR3 runs to 13 residues. Trimming pared 4 bases from V and 5 bases from J, leaving 8 bases between. Germline CDR1 is KGHSH and CDR2 is LQKENI.